The 27 T cell receptor beta chains listed next were all sequenced from one sample in a study of blood T cell repertoires in COVID-19. Here immunoSEQ multiplex PCR was the method, and the copy in TCRdb shows in-frame clones only, minus some. The data hold about 330,000 clones, with less than 90% observed a single time. The sequenced sample was PBMCs or T cells enriched from blood (not recorded which). The receptors were sampled from a woman aged 25 to 39 who had recovered from COVID-19.

CDR3 loop: CASSLSGTLNTEAFF. The CDR3, as DNA: TGTGCCAGCAGCTTATCGGGGACACTGAACACTGAAGCTTTCTTT. V gene TRBV5-8 combines with J gene TRBJ1-1; possible D gene TRBD1, 6 bases. Trimming removed 2 bases from V and 0 bases from J, with 11 bases in between. The CDR3 runs 15 residues. Germline CDR1 and CDR2: SGHTS and YDEGEE.

The chain uses TRBV7-6 and TRBJ2-1, with TRBD2 identical over 7 bases. Germline lookup yields CDR1 SGHVS and CDR2 FNYEAQ. This CDR3 is 15 amino acids long. Germline trimming cut 1 base from V and 6 bases from J; bases unmatched to any gene: 6. The chain's CDR3 is CASSLVLSGLNEQFF. In DNA form, the CDR3 reads TGTGCCAGCAGCTTAGTGCTTAGCGGGCTCAATGAGCAGTTCTTC. Full variable domain (remainder filled in from reference TRBV7-6 and TRBJ2-1): GAGVSQSPRYKVTKRGQDVALRCDPISGHVSLYWYRQALGQGPEFLTYFNYEAQQDKSGLPNDRFSAERPEGSISTLTIQRTEQRDSAMYRCASSLVLSGLNEQFFGPGTRLTVL.

The table lists this clone with a count of one. CDR3 in amino acids: CASSQARMNTEAFF. The DNA for the CDR3 is TGCGCCAGCAGTCAGGCGAGAATGAACACTGAAGCTTTCTTT. The gene calls are TRBV10-2 and TRBJ1-1, with D hard to call. V was cut by 5 bases and J by 0 bases, with 10 bases left in between. Germline CDR1 WSHSY, CDR2 SAAADI. The CDR3 is 14 amino acids.

This clone showed up just once. The J gene is TRBJ1-2, the V gene TRBV28; TRBD1 matches 8 bases. The V and J ends lost 8 bases and 3 bases, in that order; junction bases with no gene match: 2. The CDR3 has 12 residues. Looked up from germline, CDR1 is MDHEN and CDR2 is SYDVKM. The CDR3 nucleotides read TGTGCCAGCTCGGGACAGGACTATGGCTACACCTTC. Encoded protein: CASSGQDYGYTF.

The J gene is TRBJ1-5, the V gene TRBV7-9; TRBD1 aligns across 11 bases. The V gene end was trimmed by 0 bases and the J gene end by 5 bases; junction bases not matched to a gene: 0. The germline V gene has CDR1 SEHNR and CDR2 FQNEAQ (reference sequence). The CDR3 runs to 15 residues. CDR3 protein: CASSLAGQGDQPQHF. Written as DNA, the CDR3 is TGTGCCAGCAGCTTAGCGGGACAGGGGGATCAGCCCCAGCATTTT.

The chain combines TRBV5-1 with TRBJ1-6; TRBD1 matches at 8 bases. Germline V gene sequence: CDR1 SGHRS, CDR2 YFSETQ. The CDR3 loop spans 16 amino acids. V lost 0 bases, J lost 6 bases, and 5 bases stayed unmatched. The CDR3 DNA is TGCGCCAGCAGCTTGGGACAGGGGATGGGTAATTCACCCCTCCACTTT. Amino acid sequence: CASSLGQGMGNSPLHF. Filled out from reference TRBV5-1 and TRBJ1-6, the complete variable domain reads KAGVTQTPRYLIKTRGQQVTLSCSPISGHRSVSWYQQTPGQGLQFLFEYFSETQRNKGNFPGRFSGRQFSNSRSEMNVSTLELGDSALYLCASSLGQGMGNSPLHFGNGTRLTVT.

The chain has TRBV6-5 and TRBJ1-2; no reliable D call. Between the trimmed V and J ends, which lost 2 bases and 8 bases, there was a span of 15 bases. CDR1 and CDR2 from the germline V gene are MNHEY and SVGAGI. This CDR3 comprises 14 residues. The CDR3 loop reads CASSYRVDFSGYTF. DNA of the CDR3: TGTGCCAGCAGTTACCGGGTTGATTTTTCGGGCTACACCTTC.

This chain links TRBV2 with TRBJ1-1; D gene ambiguous. Deletions cut 7 bases from V and 4 bases from J, with 10 bases between. Germline assignment: CDR1 SNHLY and CDR2 FYNNEI. CDR3 length equals 12 residues. The DNA for the CDR3 is TGTGCCAGCAATCCCCGGGTCACTGAAGCTTTCTTT. Protein product: CASNPRVTEAFF.

This clone occurred a few times. V usage is TRBV6-4 and J usage is TRBJ1-6; 11 bases line up with TRBD1. V shed 6 bases and J 9 bases; nucleotides not matched to a gene: 7. The CDR3 covers 15 residues. Germline V gene lookup returns CDR1 MRHNA and CDR2 SNTAGT. The CDR3 DNA is TGTGCCAGCAGCCCGGACAGGGGGCTCGGTTCACCCCTCCACTTT. Translation: CASSPDRGLGSPLHF.

A word on this clone: Other DNA sequences in this specimen translate into the identical CDR3. V gene TRBV19 combines with J gene TRBJ1-4; D ambiguous. Germline assignment: CDR1 LNHDA and CDR2 SQIVND (reference sequence). This CDR3 region has 15 residues. The V gene lost 6 bases and the J gene lost 0 bases, with 11 bases spanning the gap. Written as DNA, the CDR3 is TGTGCCAGTAGCCCCGGAACAGCAACTAATGAAAAACTGTTTTTT. This gives the protein CASSPGTATNEKLFF.

This chain uses TRBV15 with TRBJ2-3; the D gene is possibly TRBD1 (6 bases). CDR1 LNHNV and CDR2 YYDKDF come from the germline V gene (reference sequence). This CDR3 comprises 13 residues. Trimming stripped 11 bases from V and 3 bases from J, with 15 bases between. The CDR3 coding sequence is TGTGCCTCACGGCCAACAGGGACAGATACGCAGTATTTT. This translates into CASRPTGTDTQYF.

V is TRBV28 and J is TRBJ1-5; D is uncertain. Trimming took off 2 bases at V and 11 bases at J, with 10 bases between the two ends. The CDR3 sequence is 12 residues long. Germline V CDR1 and CDR2: MDHEN, SYDVKM. This chain's CDR3 is CASSLAPAAQHF. As DNA, the CDR3 is TGTGCCAGCAGTTTAGCCCCCGCGGCCCAGCATTTT.

CDR3 sequence reads: CASSESAGSSETQYF. DNA for the CDR3: TGTGCCAGCAGTGAATCAGCAGGGTCGAGCGAGACCCAGTACTTC. The chain joins TRBV2 to TRBJ2-5, with D possibly being TRBD1 (5 bases). CDR1 SNHLY and CDR2 FYNNEI come from the germline V gene. Trimming shortened V by 2 bases and J by 5 bases, and 15 bases separated the two germline ends. The CDR3 sequence is 15 residues long.

Only one count was recorded for this clone. The chain joins TRBV6-2 or TRBV6-3 to TRBJ2-5; 7 bases are a match to TRBD2. Germline V gene lookup returns CDR1 MNHEY and CDR2 SVGEGT. This CDR3 has 13 residues. The ends lost 6 bases at V and 4 bases at J; junction bases unmatched: 5. The CDR3 region is CASSRGLIETQYF. CDR3 bases: TGTGCCAGCAGCCGGGGACTAATAGAGACCCAGTACTTC.

The rearrangement links TRBV2 to TRBJ2-6; 9 bases align to TRBD1. Germline V gene sequence: CDR1 SNHLY, CDR2 FYNNEI. Trimming at V came to 8 bases and at J to 2 bases, leaving 1 base not matched to a gene. This CDR3 has 14 amino acids. This CDR3 reads CASGQGTGANVLTF. In nucleotides, the CDR3 is TGTGCCAGCGGACAGGGGACTGGGGCCAACGTCCTGACTTTC.

This clone has only a few counts. The chain couples TRBV4-3 to TRBJ2-1, with 11 bases fitting TRBD2. Germline V gene sequence: CDR1 LGHNA, CDR2 YSLEER. V trimming: 1 base; J trimming: 8 bases; junction bases outside the gene matches: 7. The CDR3 loop spans 16 amino acids. The CDR3 loop reads CASSQVLAGGGDEQFF. DNA for the CDR3: TGCGCCAGCAGCCAAGTCCTAGCGGGGGGCGGTGATGAGCAGTTCTTC.

This clone was seen only a few times. The same CDR3 is also encoded by other DNA sequences in this sample. The rearrangement uses TRBV2 and TRBJ1-5; weak D call: TRBD1 (6 bases). V was shortened by 2 bases and J by 7 bases, with 12 bases between the two germline ends. The CDR3 has 14 residues. Germline CDR1 reads SNHLY; CDR2 reads FYNNEI. CDR3 DNA: TGTGCCAGCAGTGAACAGGGGCGAGGACAGCCCCAGCATTTT. It codes for CASSEQGRGQPQHF.

This rearrangement joins TRBV7-6 to TRBJ2-1; 7 bases agree with TRBD2. CDR1 is SGHVS, CDR2 FNYEAQ, per germline. The CDR3 is made up of 14 amino acids. V gave up 0 bases and J gave up 15 bases; unmatched junction bases: 11. In DNA form, the CDR3 reads TGTGCCAGCAGCTTAGCAGGGAGGGGTAATCTTCTGTTCTTC. It translates to CASSLAGRGNLLFF.

The chain has TRBV7-9 and TRBJ2-5; tentative D call: TRBD1 (6 bases). The CDR3 consists of 19 residues. Germline V gene sequence: CDR1 SEHNR, CDR2 FQNEAQ (reference sequence). The V gene lost 2 bases and the J gene lost 5 bases, with 27 bases spanning the gap. In DNA form, the CDR3 reads TGTGCCAGCAGCTTAACGGCAGGGGTCTCTAGGGTGTTGGGGGAGACCCAGTACTTC. This gives the protein CASSLTAGVSRVLGETQYF.

This sequence joins TRBV6-5 and TRBJ2-1; TRBD2 is a possible D gene (5 bases). V lost 6 bases and J 4 bases, leaving 10 bases between the germline ends. Germline lookup yields CDR1 MNHEY and CDR2 SVGAGI. This CDR3 is 13 amino acids long. The CDR3 DNA sequence: TGTGCCAGCAGGAAGGACTCTTACAATGAGCAGTTCTTC. Protein: CASRKDSYNEQFF.

As concerns this clone: At the DNA level, this CDR3 is encoded by other sequences in the same sample as well. The chain joins TRBV27 to TRBJ1-6, with D possibly being TRBD1 (5 bases). V was pared by 5 bases and J by 4 bases, with 9 bases between. Germline V lookup: CDR1 MNHEY, CDR2 SMNVEV (reference sequence). The CDR3 sequence is 14 residues long. The DNA for the CDR3 is TGTGCCAGCAGTACCGGGACTTATAATTCACCCCTCCACTTT. This codes for CASSTGTYNSPLHF.

This chain uses TRBV28 with TRBJ1-2; 12 nucleotides agree with TRBD1. Germline CDR1 is MDHEN and CDR2 is SYDVKM. This CDR3 is built from 16 residues. With 6 bases clipped from V and 6 bases from J, the junction kept 11 bases outside the gene matches. The CDR3 here is CASRNGGTGGSDGYTF. The CDR3 DNA reads as TGTGCCAGCAGAAATGGTGGGACAGGGGGCTCGGATGGCTACACCTTC.

In this sample, this clone turned up once. The chain joins TRBV7-9 to TRBJ1-2, with D possibly being TRBD1 (6 bases). V lost 7 bases and J 3 bases, leaving 21 bases between the germline ends. CDR1 is SEHNR and CDR2 is FQNEAQ in the germline V gene (reference sequence). This CDR3 is built from 16 residues. The CDR3, as DNA: TGTGCCAGCACCCCGGGCAGGGGATGGAGAGACTATGGCTACACCTTC. Protein product: CASTPGRGWRDYGYTF. Together with reference TRBV7-9 and TRBJ1-2, the CDR3 gives the full variable domain: DTGVSQNPRHKITKRGQNVTFRCDPISEHNRLYWYRQTLGQGPEFLTYFQNEAQLEKSRLLSDRFSAERPKGSFSTLEIQRTEQGDSAMYLCASTPGRGWRDYGYTFGSGTRLTVV.

This clone was seen only a few times. V is TRBV9 and J is TRBJ1-1; perhaps TRBD1 as D (5 bases). CDR1 is SGDLS and CDR2 is YYNGEE in the germline V gene. Trimming left V 5 bases short and J 3 bases short, with 14 bases between. This CDR3 region has 14 residues. CDR3 sequence reads: CASRGVVEHTEAFF. CDR3 in DNA: TGTGCCAGCAGAGGGGTCGTGGAGCACACTGAAGCTTTCTTT.

V gene TRBV11-2 combines with J gene TRBJ2-6; 8 nucleotides match TRBD1. The CDR3 spans 16 residues. CDR1 and CDR2 from the germline V gene are SGHAT and FQNNGV. V shed 6 bases and J 4 bases; nucleotides not matched to a gene: 8. The CDR3 region has the DNA TGTGCCAGCAGGCCTTACCGGGACAGGGGGGCCAACGTCCTGACTTTC. Its protein product is CASRPYRDRGANVLTF.

This rearrangement joins TRBV6-4 to TRBJ2-7, with D possibly TRBD1 on 5 matching bases. The CDR3 is 15 residues long. The germline V gene encodes CDR1 MRHNA and CDR2 SNTAGT. Trimming left V 2 bases short and J 3 bases short, with 14 bases between. Here the CDR3 reads CASSDQGKVRYEQYF. The CDR3 nucleotides read TGTGCCAGCAGTGACCAGGGAAAAGTACGCTACGAGCAGTACTTC.

V is TRBV27 and J is TRBJ2-3; 13 bases are a match to TRBD2. The CDR3 is made up of 18 amino acids. Germline-derived CDR1 and CDR2 are MNHEY and SMNVEV (reference sequence). Trimming at V came to 6 bases and at J to 2 bases, leaving 11 bases not matched to a gene. For the CDR3, the DNA is TGTGCCAGCAGGACTAGCGGGGGGACTTATTCCGTCACAGATACGCAGTATTTT. Translating gives CASRTSGGTYSVTDTQYF.